The 28 T cell receptor beta chains listed next were all sequenced from one sample in a study of blood T cell repertoires in COVID-19. Profiling relied on immunoSEQ multiplex PCR, and the TCRdb table lists in-frame clones only, not all of them. This table has around 89,000 clones, about two thirds appearing once. The source material was peripheral blood. Receptors originate from a woman aged 80 or older with acute or convalescent COVID-19.

The CDR3 bases are TGTGCCAGCAGCCGGCGGACAGGGGTGGACACCGGGGAGCTGTTTTTT. It is translated as CASSRRTGVDTGELFF. The V call is TRBV5-5, the J call TRBJ2-2, with TRBD1 matching over 9 bases. Germline-derived CDR1 and CDR2 are SGHKS and YYEKEE (reference sequence). The CDR3 has 16 residues. V lost 4 bases and J lost 3; bases outside the gene matches: 7.

This rearrangement joins TRBV15 to TRBJ1-3, with D uncertain. CDR3 length: 14 residues. Trimming cost V 6 bases and J 0 bases, with 9 bases left between them. In germline, CDR1 is LNHNV, CDR2 YYDKDF (reference sequence). CDR3 nucleotide sequence: TGTGCCACCAGTTTGGGCAGCTCTGGAAACACCATATATTTT. As protein: CATSLGSSGNTIYF.

The count of this clone is one. The V and J genes are TRBV5-1 and TRBJ2-2; 11 positions agree with TRBD1. Germline V gives CDR1 SGHRS, CDR2 YFSETQ. The CDR3 length is 16 residues. With 6 bases clipped from V and 5 bases from J, the junction kept 9 bases outside the gene matches. CDR3 protein: CASNMGTGGITGELFF. The CDR3 DNA is TGCGCCAGCAATATGGGGACAGGGGGAATTACCGGGGAGCTGTTTTTT.

The gene calls are TRBV4-1 and TRBJ1-6, with D possibly matching TRBD1 (5 bases). Deletions cut 6 bases from V and 7 bases from J, with 10 bases between. This CDR3 has 13 residues. Germline CDR1 and CDR2: MGHRA and YSYEKL. CDR3 residues: CASRGEGNSPLHF. For the CDR3, the DNA is TGCGCCAGCAGAGGGGAGGGGAATTCACCCCTCCACTTT.

The chain has TRBV27 and TRBJ2-7; D call uncertain. The V and J ends lost 1 base and 5 bases respectively, with 18 bases between them. Germline V gene data show CDR1 as MNHEY and CDR2 as SMNVEV (reference sequence). The CDR3 has 16 amino acids. The CDR3 here is CASSLLSGSPFHEQYF. DNA of the CDR3: TGTGCCAGCAGTTTATTATCCGGGTCTCCTTTTCACGAGCAGTACTTC.

The V call is TRBV30, the J call TRBJ2-1, with 8 bases lining up with TRBD2. J lost 2 bases, V lost 4 bases, and 10 bases had no gene match. This CDR3 contains 16 residues. CDR1 and CDR2 (germline): GTSNPN, SVGIG (reference sequence). CDR3 residues: CAWIREGGAAYNEQFF. The CDR3 DNA reads TGTGCCTGGATCCGGGAGGGAGGGGCCGCCTACAATGAGCAGTTCTTC.

The chain combines TRBV20-1 with TRBJ1-4; D gene ambiguous. The CDR3 totals 11 residues. V was cut by 1 base and J by 8 bases, with 5 bases left in between. Germline CDR1 and CDR2: DFQATT and SNEGSKA (reference sequence). The CDR3 loop reads CSARVREKLFF. Here the CDR3 DNA reads TGCAGTGCTAGAGTTCGGGAAAAACTGTTTTTT.

This clone was detected only a few times. The chain links TRBV7-2 to TRBJ2-7; 11 bases fit TRBD2. Germline CDR1 SGHTA, CDR2 FQGNSA. V dropped 2 bases and J dropped 0; count of bases not matched to a gene: 12. The length of the CDR3 is 19 residues. CDR3 in amino acids: CASSLSLLSSGGSSYEQYF. The CDR3 bases are TGTGCCAGCAGCTTATCCCTGCTTTCTAGCGGGGGGAGCTCCTACGAGCAGTACTTC.

V is TRBV13 and J is TRBJ2-5, with a possible D match to TRBD2 (6 bases). Germline values: CDR1 PRHDT, CDR2 FYEKMQ (reference sequence). CDR3 size: 14 residues. Trimming took 5 bases from V and 4 from J, leaving 14 bases between them. This CDR3 reads CASSRGVGRETQYF. CDR3 nucleotide sequence: TGTGCCAGCAGCCGCGGGGTAGGTCGAGAGACCCAGTACTTC.

This clone was counted a few times. V and J are TRBV7-2 and TRBJ1-5, with TRBD1 matching 9 bases. Germline-derived CDR1 and CDR2 are SGHTA and FQGNSA. This CDR3 is built from 15 residues. V was pared by 3 bases and J by 7 bases, with 7 bases of the junction left unmatched. In nucleotides, the CDR3 is TGTGCCAGCAGCTTTACAGGGGGCTTAGGGCAGCCCCAGCATTTT. It yields the protein CASSFTGGLGQPQHF.

V usage is TRBV12-3 or TRBV12-4 and J usage is TRBJ1-2; a possible D gene is TRBD1 (5 bases). CDR3 length equals 12 residues. V was cut by 8 bases and J by 8 bases, with 15 bases left in between. The DNA of the CDR3 is TGTGCCAGCCACATCTTAGGGGTCGGCTACACCTTC. Protein: CASHILGVGYTF.

V and J are TRBV30 and TRBJ1-6; D unresolved. CDR3 size: 11 residues. V was cut by 8 bases and J by 9 bases, with 11 bases left in between. Germline loops: CDR1 GTSNPN, CDR2 SVGIG (reference sequence). CDR3 loop: CALGSSSPLHF. The CDR3 DNA reads as TGTGCCCTTGGGAGTAGTTCACCCCTCCACTTT.

This clone was recorded once. V usage is TRBV7-9 and J usage is TRBJ1-5; D is perhaps TRBD1 (6 bases). The CDR3 runs 15 residues. Between the trimmed V and J ends, which lost 5 bases and 4 bases, there was a span of 15 bases. The germline gives CDR1 SEHNR, CDR2 FQNEAQ (reference sequence). The DNA for the CDR3 is TGTGCCAGCAGCCCCACAGGGTCTTCAAATCAGCCCCAGCATTTT. Residues: CASSPTGSSNQPQHF.

The rearrangement joins TRBV6-5 to TRBJ1-4, with 7 bases that match TRBD1. Germline V gene lookup returns CDR1 MNHEY and CDR2 SVGAGI. The junction had 8 bases not matched to a gene; V was cut back by 2 bases and J by 8 bases. The CDR3 covers 15 residues. The CDR3 DNA sequence: TGTGCCAGCAGTTACACCCGACAGGGACGGGAAAAACTGTTTTTT. Its translation is CASSYTRQGREKLFF.

Note on this clone: Within the sample, other DNA sequences also encode this same CDR3. The chain has TRBV7-9 and TRBJ1-1; D is possibly TRBD1 (5 bases). V was shortened by 5 bases and J by 2 bases, with 9 bases between the two germline ends. The CDR3 sequence is 13 residues long. Germline V CDR1 and CDR2: SEHNR, FQNEAQ (reference sequence). DNA for the CDR3: TGTGCCAGCAGCCTCACAGGAAACACTGAAGCTTTCTTT. Translating gives CASSLTGNTEAFF.

The chain carries TRBV7-8 and TRBJ2-1; tentatively, D is TRBD1 (7 bases). Between the trimmed V and J ends, which lost 5 bases and 9 bases, there was a span of 29 bases. Germline CDR1 and CDR2: SGHVS and FQNEAQ. The CDR3 length is 18 residues. CDR3 amino acids: CASSATQTGTLRGAEQFF. The CDR3 nucleotides are TGTGCCAGCAGCGCGACACAGACAGGGACTCTACGTGGTGCTGAGCAGTTCTTC.

The J gene is TRBJ1-1, the V gene TRBV12-3 or TRBV12-4; TRBD1 matches at 8 bases. Germline trimming cut 4 bases from V and 8 bases from J; bases unmatched to any gene: 0. The CDR3 spans 11 residues. CDR3 DNA sequence: TGTGCCAGCAGTTACAGGGGGGAAGCTTTCTTT. This codes for CASSYRGEAFF.

The chain combines TRBV4-1 with TRBJ2-7, with 10 bases fitting TRBD2. V shed 1 base, J shed 8 bases, and the junction held 8 bases outside the gene matches. The CDR3 has 15 amino acids. Germline lookup yields CDR1 MGHRA and CDR2 YSYEKL. CDR3 coding DNA: TGCGCCAGCAGCCAAGCCGGACTAGCGGTTCTGAAGCAGTACTTC. Protein: CASSQAGLAVLKQYF.

The rearrangement links TRBV19 to TRBJ1-1; D is uncertain. Trimming took 8 bases from V and 8 from J, leaving 18 bases between them. The CDR3 spans 13 residues. The germline V gene has CDR1 LNHDA and CDR2 SQIVND (reference sequence). CDR3 in amino acids: CASLLPHLNEAFF. The CDR3 nucleotides read TGTGCCAGTTTACTCCCGCATCTTAACGAAGCTTTCTTT.

The V gene is TRBV9, the J gene TRBJ1-6, with 7 nucleotides matching TRBD1. The CDR3 spans 15 residues. From germline, CDR1 is SGDLS and CDR2 YYNGEE. The trim removed 3 bases at V and 6 bases at J, leaving 6 bases unmatched. CDR3 coding DNA: TGTGCCAGCAGCGCTCGGGACAGTCGTAATTCACCCCTCCACTTT. Its translation is CASSARDSRNSPLHF.

The chain joins TRBV19 to TRBJ1-5; D is possibly TRBD1 (5 bases). Trimming removed 4 bases from V and 5 bases from J, with 12 bases in between. Germline V lookup: CDR1 LNHDA, CDR2 SQIVND (reference sequence). The CDR3 is 14 amino acids. The CDR3 region is CASSTTETHQPQHF. In DNA, the CDR3 is TGTGCCAGTAGTACGACAGAGACCCATCAGCCCCAGCATTTT. Complete variable domain (other parts from reference TRBV19 and TRBJ1-5): DGGITQSPKYLFRKEGQNVTLSCEQNLNHDAMYWYRQDPGQGLRLIYYSQIVNDFQKGDIAEGYSVSREKKESFPLTVTSAQKNPTAFYLCASSTTETHQPQHFGDGTRLSIL.

This clone was recorded a few times. The chain joins TRBV5-5 to TRBJ2-6, with D unclear. With 2 bases removed from V and 4 bases from J, the gap between germline ends came to 4 bases. The CDR3 is 13 amino acids. Germline V gene data show CDR1 as SGHKS and CDR2 as YYEKEE (reference sequence). The CDR3 region has the DNA TGTGCCAGCAGCTTATCAGGGGCCAACGTCCTGACTTTC. It specifies CASSLSGANVLTF.

The chain recombines TRBV24-1 with TRBJ2-2; D possibly corresponds to TRBD2 (5 bases). Germline loops: CDR1 KGHDR, CDR2 SFDVKD. V was shortened by 3 bases and J by 6 bases, with 10 bases between the two germline ends. CDR3 length equals 14 residues. The CDR3 nucleotides read TGTGCCACCAGTGATGCGACTAAGCCCGGGGAGCTGTTTTTT. Its translation: CATSDATKPGELFF.

The chain recombines TRBV6-4 with TRBJ1-3; D is possibly TRBD1 (5 bases). Trimming shortened V by 4 bases and J by 0 bases, and 16 bases separated the two germline ends. CDR1 MRHNA and CDR2 SNTAGT come from the germline V gene. CDR3 length equals 17 residues. The CDR3 here is CASSVRLKGLSGNTIYF. As DNA, the CDR3 is TGTGCCAGCAGTGTACGACTTAAGGGGCTCTCTGGAAACACCATATATTTT.

This chain connects TRBV6-2 or TRBV6-3 to TRBJ2-1; possible D gene TRBD2, 5 bases. This CDR3 spans 11 amino acids. The germline CDR1 and CDR2 sequences are MNHEY and SVGEGT. V lost 4 bases, J lost 12 bases, and 10 bases lay in between. The CDR3 sequence: CASSSFAGQFF. In nucleotides, the CDR3 is TGTGCCAGCAGTTCATTTGCGGGGCAGTTCTTC.

J is TRBJ2-1 and V is TRBV7-3, with 10 nucleotides matching TRBD2. Germline CDR1 and CDR2: SGHTA and FQGTGA. V lost 2 bases to trimming and J lost 1 base; unmatched junction nucleotides: 5. CDR3 length: 17 residues. This chain's CDR3 is CASSLPGLAESYNEQFF. The CDR3 DNA follows: TGTGCCAGCAGCTTACCAGGACTAGCGGAATCCTACAATGAGCAGTTCTTC.

This chain joins TRBV19 and TRBJ2-3; D is possibly TRBD2 (6 bases). Germline CDR1 and CDR2: LNHDA and SQIVND (reference sequence). The CDR3 runs to 16 residues. V gave up 5 bases and J gave up 2 bases, with 17 bases separating them. The DNA for the CDR3 is TGTGCCAGTAGTGAGGTGGGGGGAAGGTTCACAGATACGCAGTATTTT. It codes for CASSEVGGRFTDTQYF.

The CDR3 nucleotides are TGTGCCAGCAGCTTTCAGAGGGTAATGAACACTGAAGCTTTCTTT. This codes for CASSFQRVMNTEAFF. This chain links TRBV7-8 with TRBJ1-1; D unresolved. The CDR3 spans 15 residues. CDR1 and CDR2 from the germline V gene are SGHVS and FQNEAQ. The ends were cut back, 3 bases at V and 0 bases at J, with 11 bases in the middle.